The next 3 T cell receptor beta chains were all read from a single sample in a study of blood T cell repertoires in COVID-19. TCRdb's copy holds only in-frame clones and misses some; the assay was immunoSEQ multiplex PCR. The sample shows almost 300,000 clones, approximately 86% of them seen only once. The sequenced material came from peripheral blood. The receptor source for this set is a man in his 70s with acute or convalescent COVID-19.

The rearrangement links TRBV7-3 to TRBJ1-1; D is perhaps TRBD1 (5 bases). Trimming took off 5 bases at V and 4 bases at J, with 11 bases between the two ends. The germline V gene encodes CDR1 SGHTA and CDR2 FQGTGA. CDR3 size: 13 residues. CDR3 coding DNA: TGTGCCAGCAGCCCCTCCGGGGGCACTGAAGCTTTCTTT. This translates into CASSPSGGTEAFF.

The rearrangement joins TRBV2 to TRBJ1-6; 7 nucleotides agree with TRBD1. V shed 6 bases, J shed 6 bases, and the junction held 5 bases outside the gene matches. The CDR3 spans 14 residues. CDR1 SNHLY and CDR2 FYNNEI come from the germline V gene. CDR3 nucleotides: TGTGCCAGCAGGGGGGACAGAACTAATTCACCCCTCCACTTT. It yields the protein CASRGDRTNSPLHF.

The V and J genes are TRBV6-5 and TRBJ2-3, with 9 bases identical to TRBD1. The trim removed 6 bases at V and 1 base at J, leaving 2 bases unmatched. The CDR3 is 14 amino acids. Germline V CDR1 and CDR2: MNHEY, SVGAGI. CDR3 nucleotide sequence: TGTGCCAGCAGCTGGGACAGGGGCACAGATACGCAGTATTTT. It encodes CASSWDRGTDTQYF.